This TCR beta chain stems from a study of shared clonotypes between healthy human individuals. Findings of the study overall: On the whole, naive subsets had larger estimated richness than memory subsets had.

From germline, CDR1 is MDHEN and CDR2 SYDVKM. Trimming pared 4 bases from V and 8 bases from J, leaving 15 bases between. This CDR3 has 14 residues. Note on this clone: Its antigen is not known.

CD8 memory merged CD45RO+ cells and CCR7-negative CD45RA+ TemRA cells into one population. Assay: immunoSEQ multiplex PCR; the TCRdb copy retains only in-frame clones and omits some. The sample includes about 110,000 clones, around 68% of them seen just once. The clonotype was recovered from a woman aged 25 to 45 in good health. The specimen sequenced was memory CD8+ T cells sorted from blood. Subset given: CD45RO+ cells pooled with CCR7-negative TemRA cells. V and J are TRBV28 and TRBJ2-1; D is unclear. The CDR3 coding sequence is TGTGCCAGCAGTTCGATCTCGCTAGAGGATGAGCAGTTCTTC. Translation: CASSSISLEDEQFF.